The source of this T cell receptor beta chain is a study of blood T cell repertoires in COVID-19. Study summary: Samples of COVID-19 (acute and convalescent) were obtained from the United States, Italy and Spain. PBMCs, B-cell-depleted T cells, or T cells provided the cDNA or gDNA that made up the material.

This clone was counted a single time. V was pared by 4 bases and J by 2 bases, with 9 bases between. Germline V lookup: CDR1 LGHDT, CDR2 YNNKEL (reference sequence). This CDR3 contains 13 residues. In the original analysis: From reference gene primer amplification, estimates of nucleated cell counts were derived. Clones were read by immunoSEQ multiplex PCR, and TCRdb kept only the in-frame ones, dropping some. V, J and clone size were drawn from that table, and D and trimming were deduced from the DNA. The sample holds roughly 160,000 clones, around two thirds seen once. The receptor's source is a woman aged 80 or over with acute or convalescent COVID-19. This chain connects TRBV3-1 (or the pseudogene TRBV3-2) to TRBJ2-7; D is ambiguous. Sequenced material: peripheral blood. Here the CDR3 reads CASSPNPPYEQYF. DNA of the CDR3: TGTGCCAGCAGCCCAAATCCCCCCTACGAGCAGTACTTC.